This TCR beta chain was found in a study of regulatory T cells. Findings and limits, study-wide: Regulatory T cells from CD3G-deficient patients were less diverse than autologous conventional CD4+ cells and control regulatory cells. Patient repertoires had restricted TRB V-J pairs and skewed V and J usage, most in Tregs. Regulatory T-cell repertoire restriction differed between patients, peaking in the two most autoimmune.

Amplification used 52 TRBV primers and 13 TRBJ primers. The protocol was immunoSEQ multiplex PCR, while the TCRdb copy is restricted to in-frame clones and leaves out a portion. The table shows around 4,000 clones, with around 92% occurring only once. The J segment lost 6 bases and the V segment lost 2 bases, leaving 8 bases of the junction unmatched. This CDR3 region has 16 residues. Germline V lookup: CDR1 MDHEN, CDR2 SYDVKM. Patients aged 2 to 39 years had fewer naive T cells. Regulatory (CD25-high CD127-low) and conventional (CD25-low CD127-high) CD4+ T cells were sorted separately. Remarks on this clone: Its antigen is undetermined.

Specimen: CD4+ Tregs sorted from blood. The J gene is TRBJ1-2, the V gene TRBV28; TRBD1 matches 11 bases. The receptor was isolated from a child aged 2-15 years with CD3G deficiency. In DNA, the CDR3 is TGTGCCAGCAGTTTAGAAGGCGGGGACAGGGGGGATGGCTACACCTTC. It is translated as CASSLEGGDRGDGYTF.